The sequence of this T cell receptor beta chain was determined in a study of identical twins. The germline CDR1 and CDR2 sequences are SEHNR and FQNEAQ (reference sequence). The V and J ends lost 5 bases and 2 bases respectively, with 13 bases between them. The CDR3 runs 14 residues. Turning to this clonotype: As yet, its antigen is unknown. With a much larger clone just one base away, this may be a read error.

MiXCR was run by TCRdb on the 5' RACE reads, yielding one entry per CDR3 protein. This table holds 200,000 to 250,000 distinct CDR3 sequences, 6.5% found once. Study-level results: There is a chance that invariant MAIT and iNKT cells partially muddied zero-insertion analyses.

The same sample was also used in a study of T cells expressing NK-cell markers. That source reports: With an anti-gamma-delta TCR antibody, sorting in several experiments was kept to alpha-beta TCR T cells.

The sample consisted of CD8+ T cells sorted from blood. The chain combines TRBV7-9 with TRBJ2-7, with D tentatively TRBD2 (5 bases). The receptor's source is a woman aged 18-29 years in good health. The DNA of the CDR3 is TGTGCCAGCAGCCATCCGGACGGGACCTACGAGCAGTACTTC. This codes for CASSHPDGTYEQYF.